The T cell receptor (beta chain) described here comes from a study of vaccination and CD4 T cells after COVID-19. Once obtained from cultured CD4+ T cells, the DNA was sequenced using the Oncomine TCR Beta short-read assay. MiXCR, applied by TCRdb to the PCR reads, yields one record per CDR3 protein. Seen here are over 10,000 distinct CDR3 sequences, more than 45% observed once, and the top ten hold 22%. CDR3 length: 17 residues. Germline V gene lookup returns CDR1 SNHLY and CDR2 FYNNEI. V was pared by 10 bases and J by 4 bases, with 17 bases of the junction left unmatched. Treatment here: roughly ten-day PBMC culture with coronavirus spike peptide pools or control peptides (ViraFEST assay). Regarding this clonotype: As yet, its antigen is unknown.

The specimen sequenced was CD4+ T cells from blood, cultured in vitro. The TCR sequence derives from a human donor who had recovered from COVID-19. This chain connects TRBV2 to TRBJ2-3; TRBD2 matches 10 bases. CDR3 nucleotide sequence: TGTGCCAACCGCCGAGGGGGGGGGCTAGCGGGAGCAGATACGCAGTATTTT. Protein sequence: CANRRGGGLAGADTQYF.